This TCR beta chain was captured in a study of blood T cell repertoires in COVID-19 (TCRdb year 2020). About the study as a whole: The collaborator samples originated in the United States, Italy and Spain and spanned the acute and convalescent phases of COVID-19. The repertoires were made available in a free public database intended to serve as a resource for research on the immune response to SARS-CoV-2. Where HLA class I and class II types were available, the types were taken from metadata supplied by the sample provider, not from assay-based typing. Samples were obtained from the ongoing ImmuneRACE study (first 160 participants) and from 1,200 or so subjects provided by 6 global collaborators. Subjects who had been exposed to COVID-19, were actively infected with it, or had recovered from it provided the deeply sampled blood TCRbeta repertoires that made up the dataset. The material from the prospective study consisted of cDNA or gDNA derived from T cells, B-cell-depleted T cells, or PBMCs. Sample metadata almost always included a de-identified subject ID, COVID-19 status, age in years and sex. Study-wide conclusions, independent of this receptor: The amount of clinical and demographic metadata varied by source and participant and was provided uncurated.

TCRbeta CDR3 regions were amplified from genomic DNA by means of the immunoSEQ Assay, a bias-controlled multiplex PCR. As for the original processing: The number of nucleated cells in each sample was estimated by amplification of reference gene primers within the assay. To quantify the absolute abundance of each unique TCRbeta CDR3 rearrangement, sequence reads were collapsed and filtered. For each sample, productive Simpson clonality was calculated by taking the square root of Simpson's diversity index across productive rearrangements. TCRdb provides this immuneACCESS table in a form limited to in-frame rearrangements. Some clones are lacking; in checked studies, under half of them reflect an unresolved V gene, and why the rest are absent is not known. From that table come the V and J calls and clone size; the DNA was used to work out D and trimming. This sample has 300,000 to 400,000 clones in its table, and almost 90% of those were observed once. The top ten constitute less than 3.5% of the sample.

In Seattle, one collaborating source enrolled patients while the infection was active and tracked those patients longitudinally over the course of disease. Collaborating institutions collected whole blood in K2EDTA tubes following their own protocols. For TCRbeta analysis, collaborators shipped samples in one of three forms: frozen whole blood, isolated PBMCs, or DNA extracted from either of those sample types. Based on the germline V gene, the CDR1 and CDR2 sequences are MNHEY and SVGAGI. A distance of 15 bases separates the germline ends of V and J, which lose 6 bases and 6 bases respectively. There are 14 amino acids in the CDR3, from cysteine to phenylalanine inclusive. Just the 42-base CDR3 DNA is kept, in frame starting at base 1. Comments on this clone: Its antigen is still unknown. Per-nucleotide qualities are absent, and no much larger clonotype sits a single base away.

This TCR was recovered from a woman aged 25 to 39 with COVID-19, enrolled during active disease. The sequence is built from TRBV6-5 and TRBJ1-5; the D gene is unclear. Sequenced sample: peripheral blood. The DNA reads as follows: TGTGCCAGCAGCTGGGAGAGAAAGGGTCAGCCCCAGCATTTT. It codes for CASSWERKGQPQHF.